The 12 T cell receptor beta chains presented below share a single source sample, sequenced in a study of cytomegalovirus exposure and HLA in healthy donors. PCR primers comprised 60 Vbeta and 13 Jbeta primers. Produced via immunoSEQ multiplex PCR; TCRdb's table is partial and in-frame only. The table shows 24,000 or so clones, with roughly three quarters occurring only once. The sequenced sample was PBMCs. All receptors come from a male donor in good health and CMV-seronegative.

This clone was counted a few times. The chain couples TRBV4-3 to TRBJ2-7; possible D gene TRBD2, 5 bases. The CDR3 covers 13 residues. Trimming stripped 0 bases from V and 6 bases from J, with 9 bases between. Per the germline V gene, CDR1 is LGHNA and CDR2 is YSLEER. The CDR3 sequence: CASSQDRGLEQYF. For the CDR3, the DNA is TGCGCCAGCAGCCAAGACAGAGGGCTCGAGCAGTACTTC.

This clone was seen a single time. The rearrangement joins TRBV12-5 to TRBJ2-2; 9 nucleotides agree with TRBD1. V gave up 0 bases and J gave up 4 bases; unmatched junction bases: 3. CDR1 and CDR2 (germline): LGHNT, FRNRAP. The CDR3 contains 16 residues. CDR3 in amino acids: CASGLVTGGITGELFF. Written as DNA, the CDR3 is TGTGCTAGTGGTTTGGTAACAGGGGGCATCACCGGGGAGCTGTTTTTT.

This clone was seen more than once but under ten times. The V call is TRBV1, the J call TRBJ2-7; the table gives TRBD2 as D, unverified against the DNA. TRBV1 is listed as a pseudogene. The CDR3 is 17 residues long. DNA for the CDR3: TGCACCAGCAGCCAACAGGGAGGGGTCTATTGGGGCTACGAGCAGTACTTC. Its translation: CTSSQQGGVYWGYEQYF.

This clone has just one count. This chain links TRBV13 with TRBJ2-7; TRBD1 agrees at 11 bases. The V gene end was trimmed by 6 bases and the J gene end by 3 bases; junction bases not matched to a gene: 16. CDR3 length: 18 amino acids. CDR1 and CDR2 (germline): PRHDT, FYEKMQ (reference sequence). This CDR3 is CASSSAGTGGSLSYEQYF. As DNA, the CDR3 is TGTGCCAGCAGTTCCGCCGGGACAGGGGGAAGCCTTAGCTACGAGCAGTACTTC.

This chain joins TRBV5-6 and TRBJ2-7; TRBD2 might be the D (6 bases). CDR1 and CDR2 (germline): SGHDT, YYEEEE. The V gene lost 4 bases and the J gene lost 6 bases, with 11 bases spanning the gap. The CDR3 has 12 residues. The CDR3, as DNA: TGTGCCAGCAGCCTTGGAGGGCCCGAGCAGTACTTC. It translates to CASSLGGPEQYF. The variable domain in full, completed from reference TRBV5-6 and TRBJ2-7, reads DAGVTQSPTHLIKTRGQQVTLRCSPKSGHDTVSWYQQALGQGPQFIFQYYEEEERQRGNFPDRFSGHQFPNYSSELNVNALLLGDSALYLCASSLGGPEQYFGPGTRLTVT.

The chain recombines TRBV7-9 with TRBJ2-7; TRBD1 agrees at 8 bases. Looked up from germline, CDR1 is SEHNR and CDR2 is FQNEAQ (reference sequence). CDR3 size: 16 residues. With 1 base clipped from V and 2 bases from J, the junction kept 7 bases outside the gene matches. The CDR3 coding sequence is TGTGCCAGCAGCTTAGAATTCGGACAGGGCACCTACGAGCAGTACTTC. Its protein is CASSLEFGQGTYEQYF. The full variable domain, completed using reference TRBV7-9 and TRBJ2-7, is DTGVSQNPRHKITKRGQNVTFRCDPISEHNRLYWYRQTLGQGPEFLTYFQNEAQLEKSRLLSDRFSAERPKGSFSTLEIQRTEQGDSAMYLCASSLEFGQGTYEQYFGPGTRLTVT.

This chain uses TRBV15 with TRBJ2-7; D might be TRBD2 (7 bases). Trimming took off 0 bases at V and 5 bases at J, with 14 bases between the two ends. The CDR3 is 15 amino acids. Germline CDR1 reads LNHNV; CDR2 reads YYDKDF (reference sequence). The CDR3 region is CATSRDFGGAHEQYF. Here the CDR3 DNA reads TGTGCCACCAGCAGAGATTTTGGGGGGGCCCACGAGCAGTACTTC.

The J gene is TRBJ2-5, the V gene TRBV19; 10 positions match TRBD1. Germline loops: CDR1 LNHDA, CDR2 SQIVND (reference sequence). Losses at the gene ends were 7 bases for V and 5 bases for J; bases not matched to a gene: 7. This CDR3 is built from 14 residues. CDR3 region: CASTDRGRDETQYF. In DNA form, the CDR3 reads TGTGCCAGTACCGACAGGGGGCGCGACGAGACCCAGTACTTC. The full variable domain, with the rest looked up from reference TRBV19 and TRBJ2-5, is DGGITQSPKYLFRKEGQNVTLSCEQNLNHDAMYWYRQDPGQGLRLIYYSQIVNDFQKGDIAEGYSVSREKKESFPLTVTSAQKNPTAFYLCASTDRGRDETQYFGPGTRLLVL.

This chain connects TRBV6-1 to TRBJ1-5; D unresolved. V was trimmed by 2 bases and J by 7 bases, leaving 9 bases between them. The germline V gene encodes CDR1 MNHNS and CDR2 SASEGT. CDR3 length equals 13 residues. The CDR3 here is CASSENAGQPQHF. The CDR3 nucleotides read TGTGCCAGCAGTGAAAATGCGGGGCAGCCCCAGCATTTT.

The rearrangement links TRBV30 to TRBJ1-1; 7 nucleotides match TRBD1. V lost 3 bases and J lost 7; bases outside the gene matches: 2. The CDR3 extends over 11 amino acids. Germline CDR1 is GTSNPN and CDR2 is SVGIG (reference sequence). CDR3 residues: CAWSRQGEAFF. In DNA, the CDR3 is TGTGCCTGGAGCCGACAGGGTGAAGCTTTCTTT. Combining the CDR3 with reference TRBV30 and TRBJ1-1 gives the whole variable domain SQTIHQWPATLVQPVGSPLSLECTVEGTSNPNLYWYRQAAGRGLQLLFYSVGIGQISSEVPQNLSASRPQDRQFILSSKKLLLSDSGFYLCAWSRQGEAFFGQGTRLTVV.

CDR3 sequence (DNA): TGTGCCAGCAGCCGACAGGGCTTTAAAGCTTTCTTT. It encodes CASSRQGFKAFF. The V and J genes are TRBV5-5 and TRBJ1-1; 7 nucleotides agree with TRBD1. The V gene end was trimmed by 4 bases and the J gene end by 9 bases; junction bases not matched to a gene: 6. The CDR3 consists of 12 residues. Germline V gives CDR1 SGHKS, CDR2 YYEKEE (reference sequence).

V gene TRBV6-5 combines with J gene TRBJ1-4; maybe TRBD1 (5 bases). The V end was cut by 4 bases, the J end by 1 base, with 7 bases between. CDR3 length: 14 residues. Germline CDR1 MNHEY, CDR2 SVGAGI. The CDR3 region has the DNA TGTGCCAGCAGTTTGACAGTAACTAATGAAAAACTGTTTTTT. This sequence encodes CASSLTVTNEKLFF.